These 28 T cell receptor beta chains were sequenced from one sample in a study of cytotoxic CD8 clonotypes in ibrutinib-treated CLL. Sequencing used immunoSEQ multiplex PCR; TCRdb keeps in-frame clones, though not all of them. The sample has 140,000 or so clones, around 80% seen once. This specimen was PBMCs, taken after 12 months of ibrutinib treatment. Source of these receptors: a human donor with chronic lymphocytic leukemia.

This clone was recorded only once. The chain links TRBV27 to TRBJ2-7; 14 bases agree with TRBD2. Looked up from germline, CDR1 is MNHEY and CDR2 is SMNVEV (reference sequence). The CDR3 sequence is 15 residues long. J was trimmed by 6 bases and V by 6 bases; bases with no gene match: 7. The CDR3 loop reads CASRDLGLAGVEQYF. The DNA for the CDR3 is TGTGCCAGCAGGGACTTGGGACTAGCGGGAGTCGAGCAGTACTTC.

This sequence joins TRBV11-3 and TRBJ2-1, with no clear D. Germline CDR1 is SGHNT and CDR2 is YENEEA. Trimming shortened V by 5 bases and J by 13 bases, and 18 bases separated the two germline ends. The CDR3 runs to 13 residues. The CDR3 DNA reads TGTGCCAGCAGCCGTGTGGGTGCGGAAAAACAGTTCTTC. Protein sequence: CASSRVGAEKQFF.

This clone has just one count. The chain couples TRBV27 to TRBJ2-3, with TRBD2 matching 13 bases. V was pared by 4 bases and J by 0 bases, with 19 bases of the junction left unmatched. The CDR3 has 22 residues. Germline assignment: CDR1 MNHEY and CDR2 SMNVEV (reference sequence). CDR3 sequence (DNA): TGTGCCAGCAGTTCGCAAGGACTAGCGGGAGTCAGTCCGCGGAATAGCACAGATACGCAGTATTTT. Its translation is CASSSQGLAGVSPRNSTDTQYF.

The chain has TRBV5-4 and TRBJ1-2, with 7 bases fitting TRBD1. The CDR3 runs 14 residues. Trimming removed 4 bases from V and 3 bases from J; junction bases left unmatched: 6. Per the germline V gene, CDR1 is SGHNT and CDR2 is YYREEE (reference sequence). CDR3: CASSAVGQYYGYTF. CDR3 in DNA: TGTGCCAGCAGCGCCGTGGGACAGTACTATGGCTACACCTTC.

The chain has TRBV6-1 and TRBJ1-2; a weak D match, TRBD1 (6 bases). Between the trimmed V and J ends, which lost 2 bases and 5 bases, there was a span of 15 bases. Germline-derived CDR1 and CDR2 are MNHNS and SASEGT. CDR3 length equals 15 residues. The CDR3 reads CASSERAGEGYGYTF. In nucleotides, the CDR3 is TGTGCCAGCAGTGAAAGGGCAGGGGAAGGATATGGCTACACCTTC.

The chain is built from TRBV5-6 and TRBJ2-5, with 10 positions matching TRBD1. The CDR3 totals 18 residues. J gave up 5 bases and V 2 bases, and 15 bases lay outside the gene matches. From germline, CDR1 is SGHDT and CDR2 YYEEEE. The CDR3 protein is CASSFWLSGDRGSETQYF. The CDR3 bases are TGTGCCAGCAGCTTTTGGTTGTCGGGGGACAGGGGATCGGAGACCCAGTACTTC.

The rearrangement joins TRBV7-2 to TRBJ2-7; D remains unclear. The V and J ends lost 4 bases and 3 bases respectively, with 7 bases between them. Germline values: CDR1 SGHTA, CDR2 FQGNSA. The CDR3 spans 12 residues. The CDR3 DNA sequence: TGTGCCAGCAGCTCCGGGCACTACGAGCAGTACTTC. This codes for CASSSGHYEQYF.

Here the CDR3 DNA reads TGCGCCAGCAGCCTAGGGACTAGCGAGTCGGATGAGCAGTTCTTC. This gives the protein CASSLGTSESDEQFF. The gene calls are TRBV4-3 and TRBJ2-1; 10 bases are a match to TRBD2. The CDR3 runs 15 residues. Per germline, CDR1 LGHNA and CDR2 YSLEER. The V segment lost 4 bases and the J segment 8 bases; nucleotides outside the gene matches: 8.

This chain uses TRBV11-2 with TRBJ2-7; tentative D call: TRBD2 (5 bases). This CDR3 contains 13 residues. CDR1 and CDR2 (germline): SGHAT, FQNNGV. V was shortened by 3 bases and J by 2 bases, with 8 bases between the two germline ends. As DNA, the CDR3 is TGTGCCAGCAGCTTTACTAGTCCCTACGAGCAGTACTTC. This encodes CASSFTSPYEQYF.

The gene calls are TRBV7-8 and TRBJ2-5; D gene uncertain. Germline V gives CDR1 SGHVS, CDR2 FQNEAQ. The CDR3 runs to 15 residues. V lost 1 base and J 7 bases, leaving 16 bases between the germline ends. DNA of the CDR3: TGTGCCAGCAGCTTAGTAGGGCAACTGGTGGTGACCCAGTACTTC. Its protein is CASSLVGQLVVTQYF.

V usage is TRBV6-7 and J usage is TRBJ2-5, with TRBD1 matching 9 bases. TRBV6-7 is an ORF; its function is uncertain. The CDR3 extends over 14 amino acids. After removal of 9 bases from V and 5 bases from J, the junction contained 10 bases not matched to a gene. The CDR3 region has the DNA TGTGCCAGGACACCGGGACAGGGAGGGGAGACCCAGTACTTC. Its protein is CARTPGQGGETQYF.

This chain joins TRBV6-5 and TRBJ2-2; D is possibly TRBD1 (6 bases). This CDR3 region has 13 residues. The ends were cut back, 2 bases at V and 7 bases at J, with 8 bases in the middle. Germline assignment: CDR1 MNHEY and CDR2 SVGAGI. The CDR3 DNA reads as TGTGCCAGCAGTTACACGGGACACGGGGAGCTGTTTTTT. Encoded protein: CASSYTGHGELFF.

The chain links TRBV6-1 to TRBJ2-7; 10 bases are shared with TRBD1. Germline CDR1 MNHNS, CDR2 SASEGT. This CDR3 is 13 amino acids long. Trimming at V came to 7 bases and at J to 3 bases, leaving 3 bases not matched to a gene. CDR3 in DNA: TGTGCCAGCAACCGGGACAGGGGCTACGAGCAGTACTTC. Amino acids: CASNRDRGYEQYF.

The CDR3 DNA is TGTGCCAGCTCACCGGGACTACTAGCGGGACAACAAGAGACCCAGTACTTC. As protein: CASSPGLLAGQQETQYF. This chain connects TRBV18 to TRBJ2-5, with TRBD2 matching over 10 bases. The CDR3 is 17 residues long. Trimming took 3 bases from V and 2 from J; bases not matched to a gene: 9. Germline V lookup: CDR1 KGHSH, CDR2 LQKENI.

The chain couples TRBV27 to TRBJ1-1; D is uncertain. Trimming stripped 2 bases from V and 1 base from J, with 8 bases between. The CDR3 extends over 14 amino acids. Germline V gene sequence: CDR1 MNHEY, CDR2 SMNVEV (reference sequence). CDR3 amino acids: CASSLSLSNTEAFF. For the CDR3, the DNA is TGTGCCAGCAGTTTAAGTCTGTCGAACACTGAAGCTTTCTTT.

The chain has TRBV23-1 and TRBJ1-5, with TRBD1 matching over 9 bases. TRBV23-1 is assigned to the ORF class and has an uncertain function. Trimming removed 2 bases from V and 9 bases from J; junction bases left unmatched: 2. The CDR3 contains 13 residues. The CDR3 reads CASSQDRGTPQHF. CDR3 DNA: TGCGCCAGCAGTCAAGACAGGGGGACGCCCCAGCATTTT.

The chain combines TRBV7-9 with TRBJ1-4; TRBD1 agrees at 9 bases. J was trimmed by 8 bases and V by 3 bases; bases with no gene match: 4. CDR1 and CDR2 (germline): SEHNR, FQNEAQ (reference sequence). This CDR3 contains 14 residues. CDR3 nucleotide sequence: TGTGCCAGCAGCTTGACAGGGGGAAGGGAAAAACTGTTTTTT. This translates into CASSLTGGREKLFF.

This sequence joins TRBV11-1 and TRBJ2-2, with D perhaps being TRBD1 or TRBD2 (6 bases each). With 2 bases removed from V and 3 bases from J, the gap between germline ends came to 13 bases. The V gene's germline CDR1 is SGHAT and CDR2 FQDESV (reference sequence). The CDR3 spans 16 residues. The CDR3 DNA is TGTGCCAGCAGCTTATTAGGGGGGACCTACACCGGGGAGCTGTTTTTT. This translates into CASSLLGGTYTGELFF.

The gene calls are TRBV4-1 and TRBJ2-7, with D tentatively TRBD1 (5 bases). The CDR3 has 15 residues. The germline V gene has CDR1 MGHRA and CDR2 YSYEKL. V was cut by 1 base and J by 3 bases, with 13 bases left in between. The CDR3 coding sequence is TGCGCCAGCAGCCAAGTTACAGGCGAAGTCTACGAGCAGTACTTC. It translates to CASSQVTGEVYEQYF.

This clone occurred once. The gene calls are TRBV30 and TRBJ2-7, with 11 bases identical to TRBD2. J lost 2 bases, V lost 3 bases, and 0 bases had no gene match. The CDR3 contains 13 residues. Germline V gives CDR1 GTSNPN, CDR2 SVGIG (reference sequence). Here the CDR3 reads CAWRLAGAYEQYF. DNA of the CDR3: TGTGCCTGGAGACTAGCGGGAGCCTACGAGCAGTACTTC. Full variable domain (remainder filled in from reference TRBV30 and TRBJ2-7): SQTIHQWPATLVQPVGSPLSLECTVEGTSNPNLYWYRQAAGRGLQLLFYSVGIGQISSEVPQNLSASRPQDRQFILSSKKLLLSDSGFYLCAWRLAGAYEQYFGPGTRLTVT.

V and J are TRBV19 and TRBJ2-3; TRBD2 matches at 11 bases. CDR1 and CDR2 from the germline V gene are LNHDA and SQIVND (reference sequence). Trimming at V came to 5 bases and at J to 1 base, leaving 5 bases not matched to a gene. The CDR3 contains 16 residues. CDR3 in DNA: TGTGCCAGTAGTTCCGGGACTAGCGGAGGCACAGATACGCAGTATTTT. This translates into CASSSGTSGGTDTQYF.

Only one count was recorded for this clone. The CDR3 loop reads CASSFWDSGNTIYF. The CDR3 DNA follows: TGTGCCAGCAGTTTCTGGGACTCTGGAAACACCATATATTTT. The rearrangement uses TRBV28 and TRBJ1-3; D call uncertain. V lost 3 bases to trimming and J lost 0 bases, with 6 bases between them. The CDR3 extends over 14 amino acids. Germline V lookup: CDR1 MDHEN, CDR2 SYDVKM. Together with reference TRBV28 and TRBJ1-3, the CDR3 gives the full variable domain: DVKVTQSSRYLVKRTGEKVFLECVQDMDHENMFWYRQDPGLGLRLIYFSYDVKMKEKGDIPEGYSVSREKKERFSLILESASTNQTSMYLCASSFWDSGNTIYFGEGSWLTVV.

This chain connects TRBV19 to TRBJ2-3, with 9 bases that match TRBD2. The germline gives CDR1 LNHDA, CDR2 SQIVND (reference sequence). The CDR3 covers 16 residues. The ends lost 4 bases at V and 6 bases at J; junction bases unmatched: 11. This CDR3 reads CASSTQRREGLDTQYF. The DNA of the CDR3 is TGTGCCAGTAGTACACAGCGGCGGGAGGGCCTTGATACGCAGTATTTT.

The chain uses TRBV9 and TRBJ2-5; D gene unclear. With 5 bases removed from V and 7 bases from J, the gap between germline ends came to 18 bases. The CDR3 runs 14 residues. Looked up from germline, CDR1 is SGDLS and CDR2 is YYNGEE. In nucleotides, the CDR3 is TGTGCCAGCAGTGAAGAGGTATTTCGGCGGACCCAGTACTTC. Translation gives CASSEEVFRRTQYF.

This clone was observed a single time. The chain links TRBV4-2 to TRBJ2-6; tentatively, D is TRBD2 (5 bases). This CDR3 contains 18 residues. From germline, CDR1 is LGHNA and CDR2 YNFKEQ. Trimming cost V 0 bases and J 0 bases, with 12 bases left between them. As DNA, the CDR3 is TGTGCCAGCAGCCAAGAACTAGGAGTCGCCTCTGGGGCCAACGTCCTGACTTTC. As protein: CASSQELGVASGANVLTF.

The chain has TRBV6-4 and TRBJ1-1; D possibly corresponds to TRBD1 (6 bases). The V and J ends lost 6 bases and 4 bases respectively, with 12 bases between them. The CDR3 loop spans 13 amino acids. CDR1 and CDR2 from the germline V gene are MRHNA and SNTAGT. CDR3 amino acids: CASRNRESTEAFF. The CDR3 DNA sequence: TGTGCCAGCAGGAACAGGGAATCCACTGAAGCTTTCTTT.

The rearrangement uses TRBV18 and TRBJ2-6, with D unclear. Trimming shortened V by 2 bases and J by 1 base, and 9 bases separated the two germline ends. The CDR3 extends over 16 amino acids. The germline CDR1 and CDR2 sequences are KGHSH and LQKENI. Here the CDR3 DNA reads TGTGCCAGCTCACCAGAGCAGCCTTCTGGGGCCAACGTCCTGACTTTC. It encodes CASSPEQPSGANVLTF.

The chain joins TRBV10-3 to TRBJ2-1, with 11 bases identical to TRBD2. The J segment lost 7 bases and the V segment lost 5 bases, leaving 10 bases of the junction unmatched. The CDR3 has 16 amino acids. Germline V gene data show CDR1 as ENHRY and CDR2 as SYGVKD. In DNA, the CDR3 is TGTGCCATCAGTCTTGGCCTAGCGGGAGGTACGAATGAGCAGTTCTTC. Translation gives CAISLGLAGGTNEQFF.